The 6 T cell receptor beta chains below come from one sample, sequenced in a study of cytomegalovirus exposure and HLA in healthy donors. 60 Vbeta and 13 Jbeta primers were used in PCR. Sequencing used immunoSEQ multiplex PCR; TCRdb keeps in-frame clones, though not all of them. The data show roughly 34,000 clones, and the top ten clones hold 4.5%. The sequenced sample was PBMCs. Receptors originate from a woman in her thirties or forties in good health and CMV-seropositive.

This chain links TRBV30 with TRBJ1-5; the D gene is possibly TRBD1 (5 bases). There are 14 residues in the CDR3. V lost 1 base to trimming and J lost 0 bases, with 7 bases between them. Germline-derived CDR1 and CDR2 are GTSNPN and SVGIG (reference sequence). The CDR3: CAWSGTNSNQPQHF. CDR3 DNA sequence: TGTGCCTGGAGTGGGACAAATAGCAATCAGCCCCAGCATTTT.

The chain couples TRBV14 to TRBJ2-5; 8 nucleotides line up with TRBD1. The CDR3 is 14 amino acids. J gave up 6 bases and V 6 bases, and 9 bases lay outside the gene matches. In germline, CDR1 is SGHDN, CDR2 FVKESK. The CDR3 DNA sequence: TGTGCCAGCAGGTTATCAGGGGGCGAGAAGACCCAGTACTTC. It translates to CASRLSGGEKTQYF.

The rearrangement joins TRBV29-1 to TRBJ2-5, with 7 bases lining up with TRBD2. Germline lookup yields CDR1 SQVTM and CDR2 ANQGSEA. The ends lost 4 bases at V and 4 bases at J; junction bases unmatched: 3. The CDR3 length is 12 residues. In nucleotides, the CDR3 is TGCAGCGTTGGGCCGGGAGGAGAGACCCAGTACTTC. Protein sequence: CSVGPGGETQYF.

J is TRBJ2-1 and V is TRBV5-4; D may be TRBD2 (6 bases). V was pared by 4 bases and J by 1 base, with 12 bases between. CDR3 size: 15 residues. Germline V gene sequence: CDR1 SGHNT, CDR2 YYREEE (reference sequence). The CDR3 nucleotides are TGTGCCAGCAGCCCTTGGAGGGGATCCTACAATGAGCAGTTCTTC. It encodes CASSPWRGSYNEQFF.

The chain combines TRBV30 with TRBJ2-3, with D possibly being TRBD2 (5 bases). Germline V gene sequence: CDR1 GTSNPN, CDR2 SVGIG (reference sequence). The CDR3 totals 13 residues. Trimming left V 4 bases short and J 2 bases short, with 10 bases between. CDR3 region: CAWTRGNTDTQYF. For the CDR3, the DNA is TGTGCCTGGACTCGGGGAAACACAGATACGCAGTATTTT.

The chain carries TRBV5-1 and TRBJ1-2; D is uncertain. The CDR3 is made up of 14 amino acids. Trimming removed 0 bases from V and 6 bases from J, with 12 bases in between. Per the germline V gene, CDR1 is SGHRS and CDR2 is YFSETQ. In nucleotides, the CDR3 is TGCGCCAGCAGCTTGGCTTACAGCTTTAATGGCTACACCTTC. Its translation: CASSLAYSFNGYTF.